One sample yielded the 32 T cell receptor beta chains listed below, sequenced in a study of Ad26.COV2.S vaccination and SARS-CoV-2 variants. Treatment denoted: roughly 19 received Ad26.COV2.S at low or high dose, single or two shots; several received placebo; per-sample allocation not given. Day 63 following the first vaccine or placebo injection was when the samples were taken. Only in-frame clones appear in the TCRdb table, and some are missing; sequencing was by immunoSEQ multiplex PCR. The table lists roughly 300,000 clones, roughly 89% of them singletons. The sequencing here drew on peripheral blood, taken in a trial of Ad26.COV2.S vaccine versus placebo. All receptors come from a person between 18 and 60 years old who received the Ad26.COV2.S COVID-19 vaccine or a placebo.

This clone came up a few times. The rearrangement joins TRBV2 to TRBJ1-1; no clear D. Between the trimmed V and J ends, which lost 3 bases and 3 bases, there was a span of 5 bases. The CDR3 sequence is 12 residues long. Germline V gene sequence: CDR1 SNHLY, CDR2 FYNNEI. The CDR3 protein is CASSDGDTEAFF. The CDR3 DNA follows: TGTGCCAGCAGTGACGGAGACACTGAAGCTTTCTTT.

This sequence joins TRBV19 and TRBJ1-1; TRBD1 matches at 7 bases. This CDR3 region has 15 residues. Germline CDR1 reads LNHDA; CDR2 reads SQIVND (reference sequence). V lost 6 bases to trimming and J lost 6 bases; unmatched junction nucleotides: 13. This chain's CDR3 is CASSTSGTVEPEAFF. The CDR3 DNA follows: TGTGCCAGTAGCACATCCGGGACAGTAGAACCTGAAGCTTTCTTT.

The V and J genes are TRBV18 and TRBJ2-7; maybe TRBD2 (5 bases). The CDR3 contains 14 residues. The germline V gene encodes CDR1 KGHSH and CDR2 LQKENI. V was cut by 1 base and J by 4 bases, with 11 bases left in between. CDR3 coding DNA: TGTGCCAGCTCACCACAAGCGGCGTATTACGAGCAGTACTTC. Translated: CASSPQAAYYEQYF.

Sample share makes this clone medium-sized. The genes are TRBV28 and TRBJ2-3, with D unresolved. This CDR3 spans 13 amino acids. The germline V and J ends were trimmed by 1 base and 5 bases, with 7 bases remaining between them. CDR1 is MDHEN and CDR2 is SYDVKM in the germline V gene. The CDR3 reads CASSLSGGDTQYF. DNA for the CDR3: TGTGCCAGCAGTTTATCGGGCGGAGATACGCAGTATTTT.

This chain links TRBV7-2 with TRBJ2-1, with D unclear. CDR1 and CDR2 (germline): SGHTA, FQGNSA. The CDR3 has 15 amino acids. V was trimmed by 2 bases and J by 3 bases, leaving 11 bases between them. This CDR3 is CASSLWRDFYNEQFF. The CDR3 nucleotides read TGTGCCAGCAGCTTATGGCGAGACTTCTACAATGAGCAGTTCTTC.

The chain combines TRBV4-1 with TRBJ2-3; 8 nucleotides align to TRBD1. This CDR3 has 16 residues. The germline CDR1 and CDR2 sequences are MGHRA and YSYEKL. The V and J ends lost 2 bases and 5 bases, in that order; junction bases with no gene match: 9. The CDR3 coding sequence is TGCGCCAGCAGCCAACCTTCCCAGGGGGCCAGAGATACGCAGTATTTT. As protein: CASSQPSQGARDTQYF.

The chain combines TRBV5-1 with TRBJ2-7; 7 positions agree with TRBD1. The CDR3 loop spans 14 amino acids. Trimming took 4 bases from V and 5 from J; bases not matched to a gene: 9. The germline gives CDR1 SGHRS, CDR2 YFSETQ. This CDR3 reads CASSVRQGFNEQYF. CDR3 in DNA: TGCGCCAGCAGCGTACGACAGGGTTTCAACGAGCAGTACTTC.

This rearrangement joins TRBV4-1 to TRBJ2-5; 8 bases match TRBD1. Germline values: CDR1 MGHRA, CDR2 YSYEKL. This CDR3 spans 16 amino acids. J was trimmed by 4 bases and V by 0 bases; bases with no gene match: 7. The CDR3 nucleotides read TGCGCCAGCAGCCAAGATAGGGCAGGGGGCCGAGAGACCCAGTACTTC. As protein: CASSQDRAGGRETQYF.

The chain uses TRBV27 and TRBJ2-3; D is uncertain. The V gene lost 3 bases and the J gene lost 6 bases, with 10 bases spanning the gap. Per the germline V gene, CDR1 is MNHEY and CDR2 is SMNVEV (reference sequence). The CDR3 runs 13 residues. The CDR3 DNA reads TGTGCCAGCAGTTTTATCGGCGGTGATACGCAGTATTTT. Translation: CASSFIGGDTQYF.

The chain employs TRBV2 and TRBJ2-5; possible D gene TRBD2, 5 bases. The CDR3 consists of 14 residues. Germline CDR1 is SNHLY and CDR2 is FYNNEI. Deletions cut 4 bases from V and 5 bases from J, with 14 bases between. The CDR3 sequence is CASSAMIERETQYF. Written as DNA, the CDR3 is TGTGCCAGCAGTGCGATGATAGAGCGGGAGACCCAGTACTTC.

The chain employs TRBV6-5 and TRBJ1-1; weak D call: TRBD1 (6 bases). V lost 10 bases to trimming and J lost 0 bases, with 12 bases between them. The germline V gene has CDR1 MNHEY and CDR2 SVGAGI. CDR3 length: 13 residues. Written as DNA, the CDR3 is TGTGCCACTCACAGGGTACTGAACACTGAAGCTTTCTTT. It translates to CATHRVLNTEAFF.

The rearrangement joins TRBV5-5 to TRBJ1-6; no reliable D call. Germline assignment: CDR1 SGHKS and CDR2 YYEKEE (reference sequence). This CDR3 has 14 residues. V was cut by 0 bases and J by 9 bases, with 10 bases left in between. This CDR3 reads CASSLVSGISPLHF. The CDR3 DNA is TGTGCCAGCAGCTTGGTTAGTGGGATTTCACCCCTCCACTTT.

The rearrangement uses TRBV19 and TRBJ1-1; D is perhaps TRBD1 (5 bases). V was cut by 3 bases and J by 3 bases, with 26 bases left in between. The germline V gene has CDR1 LNHDA and CDR2 SQIVND (reference sequence). CDR3 length: 19 residues. CDR3 in DNA: TGTGCCAGTAGTATGCTGCCCGGACAAACAACTGGATATTACACTGAAGCTTTCTTT. It translates to CASSMLPGQTTGYYTEAFF. Combining the CDR3 with reference TRBV19 and TRBJ1-1 gives the whole variable domain DGGITQSPKYLFRKEGQNVTLSCEQNLNHDAMYWYRQDPGQGLRLIYYSQIVNDFQKGDIAEGYSVSREKKESFPLTVTSAQKNPTAFYLCASSMLPGQTTGYYTEAFFGQGTRLTVV.

The chain has TRBV7-2 and TRBJ2-5; tentatively, D is TRBD1 or TRBD2 (5 bases each). The CDR3 extends over 13 amino acids. V lost 4 bases and J lost 5, with 11 bases in between. CDR1 and CDR2 (germline): SGHTA, FQGNSA. CDR3 protein: CASSSRDGETQYF. In nucleotides, the CDR3 is TGTGCCAGCAGCTCCAGGGACGGGGAGACCCAGTACTTC. Based on the CDR3 plus reference TRBV7-2 and TRBJ2-5, the full variable domain is GAGVSQSPSNKVTEKGKDVELRCDPISGHTALYWYRQSLGQGLEFLIYFQGNSAPDKSGLPSDRFSAERTGGSVSTLTIQRTQQEDSAVYLCASSSRDGETQYFGPGTRLLVL.

This clone was recorded once. V is TRBV19 and J is TRBJ1-5; tentative D call: TRBD1 (5 bases). The germline V gene encodes CDR1 LNHDA and CDR2 SQIVND (reference sequence). Trimming shortened V by 3 bases and J by 4 bases, and 19 bases separated the two germline ends. The CDR3 runs to 17 residues. The CDR3 coding sequence is TGTGCCAGTAGTATGGGGCTTCCCAGGAAGAGGAATCAGCCCCAGCATTTT. Amino acids: CASSMGLPRKRNQPQHF.

This clone was observed once. The rearrangement uses TRBV6-5 and TRBJ2-7, with a tentative D call TRBD2 (6 bases). Trimming stripped 5 bases from V and 3 bases from J, with 14 bases between. Per the germline V gene, CDR1 is MNHEY and CDR2 is SVGAGI. This CDR3 comprises 14 residues. The CDR3 loop reads CASSPKGLGYEQYF. The CDR3 DNA is TGTGCCAGCAGTCCGAAGGGACTCGGCTACGAGCAGTACTTC.

This sequence joins TRBV2 and TRBJ2-1; 9 bases are a match to TRBD2. V dropped 2 bases and J dropped 9; count of bases not matched to a gene: 8. This CDR3 is built from 15 residues. From germline, CDR1 is SNHLY and CDR2 FYNNEI. The CDR3 DNA reads TGTGCCAGCAGTGAAATGCGGGGGGGCCAGACTGAGCAGTTCTTC. This codes for CASSEMRGGQTEQFF. The full variable domain, its missing parts supplied by reference TRBV2 and TRBJ2-1, is EPEVTQTPSHQVTQMGQEVILRCVPISNHLYFYWYRQILGQKVEFLVSFYNNEISEKSEIFDDQFSVERPDGSNFTLKIRSTKLEDSAMYFCASSEMRGGQTEQFFGPGTRLTVL.

The table lists this clone with a few counts. This sequence joins TRBV7-9 and TRBJ2-5, with unresolved D. With 6 bases removed from V and 4 bases from J, the gap between germline ends came to 3 bases. Germline V gives CDR1 SEHNR, CDR2 FQNEAQ (reference sequence). CDR3 size: 10 residues. The CDR3 DNA sequence: TGTGCCAGCAGGGGAGAGACCCAGTACTTC. This encodes CASRGETQYF.

This rearrangement joins TRBV6-2 or TRBV6-3 to TRBJ2-7, with D possibly being TRBD2 (5 bases). V gave up 5 bases and J gave up 0 bases, with 14 bases separating them. This CDR3 comprises 15 residues. The germline gives CDR1 MNHEY, CDR2 SVGEGT. CDR3 DNA: TGTGCCAGCAGTCGACTTACGAGGGCCTCCTACGAGCAGTACTTC. Its translation: CASSRLTRASYEQYF.

V gene TRBV14 combines with J gene TRBJ1-4; D uncertain. Trimming removed 2 bases at V and 0 bases at J, with 1 base between. This CDR3 has 13 amino acids. Germline loops: CDR1 SGHDN, CDR2 FVKESK. CDR3 coding DNA: TGTGCCAGCAGCCAATCAACTAATGAAAAACTGTTTTTT. This encodes CASSQSTNEKLFF. Based on the CDR3 plus reference TRBV14 and TRBJ1-4, the full variable domain is EAGVTQFPSHSVIEKGQTVTLRCDPISGHDNLYWYRRVMGKEIKFLLHFVKESKQDESGMPNNRFLAERTGGTYSTLKVQPAELEDSGVYFCASSQSTNEKLFFGSGTQLSVL.

The V and J genes are TRBV5-1 and TRBJ1-1; D is ambiguous. The CDR3 is 14 residues long. V gave up 0 bases and J gave up 5 bases, with 11 bases separating them. Germline V gene sequence: CDR1 SGHRS, CDR2 YFSETQ. The CDR3 DNA is TGCGCCAGCAGCTTGGGTGTGGTTGGGACTGAAGCTTTCTTT. Translation gives CASSLGVVGTEAFF.

The V gene is TRBV3-1 (or the pseudogene TRBV3-2), the J gene TRBJ1-2; no firm D call. Trimming removed 4 bases at V and 4 bases at J, with 19 bases between. CDR3 length: 16 amino acids. Looked up from germline, CDR1 is LGHDT and CDR2 is YNNKEL (reference sequence). The chain's CDR3 is CASSPRSTVPLYGYTF. The CDR3 coding sequence is TGTGCCAGCAGCCCACGATCTACAGTACCCCTCTATGGCTACACCTTC.

The chain carries TRBV28 and TRBJ2-2; 7 nucleotides line up with TRBD2. V was pared by 6 bases and J by 4 bases, with 11 bases of the junction left unmatched. The CDR3 is 16 residues long. Germline loops: CDR1 MDHEN, CDR2 SYDVKM. CDR3 DNA sequence: TGTGCCAGCAGCCCTCCAGGTGGGGGGGGCACCGGGGAGCTGTTTTTT. This codes for CASSPPGGGGTGELFF.

The V call is TRBV2, the J call TRBJ2-7, with D perhaps matching TRBD1 (5 bases). V was cut by 8 bases and J by 2 bases, with 13 bases left in between. The CDR3 spans 13 residues. The germline V gene encodes CDR1 SNHLY and CDR2 FYNNEI. CDR3 region: CASSGSFPYEQYF. CDR3 DNA: TGTGCCAGCTCAGGGTCCTTCCCCTACGAGCAGTACTTC.

The rearrangement uses TRBV5-8 and TRBJ1-5; D gene unclear. Germline values: CDR1 SGHTS, CDR2 YDEGEE. V was cut by 0 bases and J by 0 bases, with 4 bases left in between. CDR3 size: 14 residues. This CDR3 reads CASSLVYSNQPQHF. The CDR3 nucleotides read TGTGCCAGCAGCTTGGTTTATAGCAATCAGCCCCAGCATTTT.

V is TRBV12-5 and J is TRBJ2-7, with TRBD1 identical over 7 bases. Germline values: CDR1 LGHNT, CDR2 FRNRAP. With V trimmed by 6 bases and J by 6 bases, 17 bases remained unmatched. This CDR3 region has 16 residues. Here the CDR3 reads CASGTTEGAIVFEQYF. The CDR3 region has the DNA TGTGCTAGTGGAACAACCGAGGGGGCGATTGTTTTCGAGCAGTACTTC.

This clone appeared once. V gene TRBV29-1 combines with J gene TRBJ2-1, with TRBD2 matching over 14 bases. The CDR3 is 15 amino acids. The germline V gene encodes CDR1 SQVTM and CDR2 ANQGSEA. V trimming: 7 bases; J trimming: 1 base; junction bases outside the gene matches: 3. DNA for the CDR3: TGCAGCGCCGGACTAGCGGGAGGATCCTACAATGAGCAGTTCTTC. Translation gives CSAGLAGGSYNEQFF.

The V call is TRBV5-1, the J call TRBJ2-7; D gene ambiguous. V was shortened by 5 bases and J by 0 bases, with 12 bases between the two germline ends. There are 14 residues in the CDR3. The germline V gene encodes CDR1 SGHRS and CDR2 YFSETQ. DNA for the CDR3: TGCGCCAGCAGTGAAAGACCTAGCTCCTACGAGCAGTACTTC. It specifies CASSERPSSYEQYF. Combining the CDR3 with reference TRBV5-1 and TRBJ2-7 gives the whole variable domain KAGVTQTPRYLIKTRGQQVTLSCSPISGHRSVSWYQQTPGQGLQFLFEYFSETQRNKGNFPGRFSGRQFSNSRSEMNVSTLELGDSALYLCASSERPSSYEQYFGPGTRLTVT.

The gene calls are TRBV7-8 and TRBJ1-5, with a possible D match to TRBD1 (5 bases). The length of the CDR3 is 15 residues. Germline CDR1 is SGHVS and CDR2 is FQNEAQ. The ends were cut back, 5 bases at V and 3 bases at J, with 14 bases in the middle. The CDR3 nucleotides are TGTGCCAGCAGCCTTGGGGGGGGGAACAATCAGCCCCAGCATTTT. This sequence encodes CASSLGGGNNQPQHF.

The gene calls are TRBV5-4 and TRBJ1-2; D gene uncertain. This CDR3 spans 13 amino acids. The germline CDR1 and CDR2 sequences are SGHNT and YYREEE (reference sequence). With 0 bases removed from V and 12 bases from J, the gap between germline ends came to 15 bases. Here the CDR3 DNA reads TGTGCCAGCAGCTTGGTGGACGGTCCCGCGGACACCTTC. It yields the protein CASSLVDGPADTF.

This clone has just one count. CDR3 loop: CASSQKPYNEQFF. CDR3 bases: TGCGCCAGCAGTCAGAAACCTTACAATGAGCAGTTCTTC. This sequence joins TRBV5-1 and TRBJ2-1; D not certain. CDR3 length: 13 amino acids. Trimming stripped 5 bases from V and 4 bases from J, with 10 bases between. The germline V gene has CDR1 SGHRS and CDR2 YFSETQ.

The chain uses TRBV19 and TRBJ1-6, with 7 positions matching TRBD1. Germline CDR1 and CDR2: LNHDA and SQIVND (reference sequence). This CDR3 has 19 amino acids. The junction had 16 bases not matched to a gene; V was cut back by 3 bases and J by 5 bases. The CDR3 is CASSIKRTGAFGNNSPLHF. DNA of the CDR3: TGTGCCAGTAGTATTAAAAGGACAGGAGCATTTGGGAATAATTCACCCCTCCACTTT.